This T cell receptor beta chain comes out of a study of T cell responses to AZD1222 COVID-19 vaccine. As for the study in general: Pooled samples include second doses given at about 4 or 12 weeks.

Remarks on this clone: Its antigen is unknown.

This table comes from immunoSEQ multiplex PCR, and its TCRdb copy is limited to in-frame clones, with some not included. This sample carries 90,000 to 100,000 clones, approximately 90% of them seen once, and the ten largest clones take roughly 2.7%. Findings of the study overall: There were vaccine-associated CD4 TCRs across spike, dominant at 160-218 and 743-854. The donor cohort was predominantly white British with a female majority, and clonal diversity may have been underestimated.

The sequence came from an adult in good health. The sequencing here drew on peripheral blood, taken on day 0 of AZD1222 vaccination.

CDR3 bases: TGTGCCAGCAGCACTGCCGGGACTAGCGGTCCTACCGAGCAGTACTTC. This translates into CASSTAGTSGPTEQYF. The chain is built from TRBV7-9 and TRBJ2-7, with 11 nucleotides matching TRBD2. The germline CDR1 and CDR2 sequences are SEHNR and FQNEAQ (reference sequence). This CDR3 is 16 amino acids long. Trimming at V came to 5 bases and at J to 6 bases, leaving 12 bases not matched to a gene.